The 6 T cell receptor beta chains below were found in one sample sequenced in a study of response to subunit inactivated influenza vaccine. One entry per CDR3 protein, called by TCRdb with MiXCR from the RT-PCR reads. The sample holds fewer than 700,000 distinct CDR3 sequences; 10% to 15% are singletons and the top ten take around 14%. The specimen comprised PBMCs from blood, sampled roughly 47 days after vaccination. Receptor source: a man in his fifties who received an inactivated influenza vaccine.

The V and J genes are TRBV5-1 and TRBJ2-1; no reliable D call. The CDR3 has 14 amino acids. Germline CDR1 SGHRS, CDR2 YFSETQ. Trimming pared 2 bases from V and 7 bases from J, leaving 13 bases between. CDR3 in DNA: TGCGCCAGCAGCTTAAAAGGTGCAGGAAATGAGCAGTTCTTC. This gives the protein CASSLKGAGNEQFF. Full variable domain (outside the CDR3, taken from reference TRBV5-1 and TRBJ2-1): KAGVTQTPRYLIKTRGQQVTLSCSPISGHRSVSWYQQTPGQGLQFLFEYFSETQRNKGNFPGRFSGRQFSNSRSEMNVSTLELGDSALYLCASSLKGAGNEQFFGPGTRLTVL.

This chain connects TRBV29-1 to TRBJ2-2; D may be TRBD2 (6 bases). CDR1 and CDR2 from the germline V gene are SQVTM and ANQGSEA. Trimming shortened V by 6 bases and J by 2 bases, and 10 bases separated the two germline ends. This CDR3 contains 13 residues. The CDR3 loop reads CSVEGSNTGELFF. The DNA for the CDR3 is TGCAGCGTGGAGGGGTCAAACACCGGGGAGCTGTTTTTT.

The V call is TRBV6-2 or TRBV6-3, the J call TRBJ2-1; TRBD2 matches 9 bases. V lost 3 bases, J lost 7 bases, and 7 bases stayed unmatched. The CDR3 loop spans 15 amino acids. From germline, CDR1 is MNHEY and CDR2 SVGEGT. CDR3 in DNA: TGTGCCAGCAGTTATTCGGTAGCGGGGGTGAATGAGCAGTTCTTC. As protein: CASSYSVAGVNEQFF.

The V gene is TRBV5-1, the J gene TRBJ2-1, with TRBD2 matching over 13 bases. This CDR3 is built from 17 residues. V gave up 2 bases and J gave up 1 base; unmatched junction bases: 3. Germline CDR1 is SGHRS and CDR2 is YFSETQ. The CDR3 nucleotides are TGCGCCAGCAGCTTTACTAGCGGGAGGGAGTCCTACAATGAGCAGTTCTTC. Translating it yields CASSFTSGRESYNEQFF.

The CDR3 here is CASSPSIKNNEQFF. The CDR3 DNA sequence: TGTGCCAGCAGTCCCTCAATTAAGAACAATGAGCAGTTCTTC. J is TRBJ2-1 and V is TRBV11-1; D is undetermined. CDR3 length: 14 amino acids. The germline gives CDR1 SGHAT, CDR2 FQDESV (reference sequence). Trimming cost V 6 bases and J 5 bases, with 14 bases left between them.

J is TRBJ1-4 and V is TRBV4-2, with unresolved D. V lost 4 bases and J 2 bases, leaving 11 bases between the germline ends. The CDR3 sequence is 15 residues long. Germline assignment: CDR1 LGHNA and CDR2 YNFKEQ. The CDR3, as DNA: TGTGCCAGCAGCCCACCCGGGAGGACTAATGAAAAACTGTTTTTT. Translating gives CASSPPGRTNEKLFF.